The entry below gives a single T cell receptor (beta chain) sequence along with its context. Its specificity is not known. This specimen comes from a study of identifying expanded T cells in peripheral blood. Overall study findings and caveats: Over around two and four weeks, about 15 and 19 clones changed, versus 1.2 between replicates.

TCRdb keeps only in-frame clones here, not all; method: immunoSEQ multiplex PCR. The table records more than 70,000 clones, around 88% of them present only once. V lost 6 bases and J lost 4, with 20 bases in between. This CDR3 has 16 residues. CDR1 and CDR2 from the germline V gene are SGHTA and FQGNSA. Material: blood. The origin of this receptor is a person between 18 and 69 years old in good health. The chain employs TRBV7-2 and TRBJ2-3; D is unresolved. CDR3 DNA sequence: TGTGCCAGCAGTCTCGCCAAACTTCACTTATCAGATACGCAGTATTTT. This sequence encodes CASSLAKLHLSDTQYF.